This TCR beta chain derives from a study of T cell changes during pregnancy in multiple sclerosis. The germline CDR1 and CDR2 sequences are MDHEN and SYDVKM. J lost 2 bases, V lost 4 bases, and 6 bases had no gene match. This CDR3 comprises 16 residues. Sequencing was performed with immunoSEQ multiplex PCR; in TCRdb, only in-frame clones are kept and a portion is missing. The sample lists roughly 38,000 clones, 90% to 95% seen once, with around 0.5% in the top ten. The V and J genes are TRBV28 and TRBJ2-1; 9 positions agree with TRBD2. Sequencing was performed on CD4+ T cells from peripheral blood mononuclear cells, taken in the second trimester of pregnancy. This receptor was obtained from a female donor in good health, enrolled as a control in a pregnancy study. The CDR3 DNA sequence: TGTGCCAGCAGTTCTCCTGGGACTAGCCCCTACAATGAGCAGTTCTTC. It translates to CASSSPGTSPYNEQFF.